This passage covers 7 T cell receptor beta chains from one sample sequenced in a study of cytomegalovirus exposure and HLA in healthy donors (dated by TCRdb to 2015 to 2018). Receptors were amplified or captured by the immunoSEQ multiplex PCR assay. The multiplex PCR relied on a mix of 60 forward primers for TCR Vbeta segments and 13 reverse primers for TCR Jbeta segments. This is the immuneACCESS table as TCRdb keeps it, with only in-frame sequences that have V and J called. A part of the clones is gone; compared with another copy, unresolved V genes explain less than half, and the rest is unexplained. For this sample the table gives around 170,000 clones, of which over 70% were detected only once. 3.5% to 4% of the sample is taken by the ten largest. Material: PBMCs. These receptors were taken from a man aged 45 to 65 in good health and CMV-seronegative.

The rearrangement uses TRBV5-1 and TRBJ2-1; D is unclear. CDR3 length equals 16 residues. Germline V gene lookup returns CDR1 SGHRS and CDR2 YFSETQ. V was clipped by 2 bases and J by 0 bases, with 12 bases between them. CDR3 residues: CASSFYAKSSYNEQFF. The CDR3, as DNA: TGCGCCAGCAGCTTTTACGCGAAAAGCTCCTACAATGAGCAGTTCTTC.

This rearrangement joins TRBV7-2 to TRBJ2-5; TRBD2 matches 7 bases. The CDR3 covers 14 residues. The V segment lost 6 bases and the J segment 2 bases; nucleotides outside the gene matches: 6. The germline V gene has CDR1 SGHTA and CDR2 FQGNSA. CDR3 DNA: TGTGCCAGCAGTTCCGGGGGAGGGCAAGAGACCCAGTACTTC. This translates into CASSSGGGQETQYF.

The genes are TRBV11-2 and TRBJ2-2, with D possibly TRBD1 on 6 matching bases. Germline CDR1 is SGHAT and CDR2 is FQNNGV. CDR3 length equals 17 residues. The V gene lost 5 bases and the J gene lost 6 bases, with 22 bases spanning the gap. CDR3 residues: CASSQQGRALGAGELFF. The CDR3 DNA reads TGTGCCAGCAGCCAACAGGGACGTGCTCTGGGGGCCGGGGAGCTGTTTTTT.

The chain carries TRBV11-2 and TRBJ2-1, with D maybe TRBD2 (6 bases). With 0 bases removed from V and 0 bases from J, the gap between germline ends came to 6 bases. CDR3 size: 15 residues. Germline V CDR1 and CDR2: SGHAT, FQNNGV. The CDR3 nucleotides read TGTGCCAGCAGCTTAGACGGGAGCTCCTACAATGAGCAGTTCTTC. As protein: CASSLDGSSYNEQFF. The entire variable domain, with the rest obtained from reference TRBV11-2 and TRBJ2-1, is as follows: EAGVAQSPRYKIIEKRQSVAFWCNPISGHATLYWYQQILGQGPKLLIQFQNNGVVDDSQLPKDRFSAERLKGVDSTLKIQPAKLEDSAVYLCASSLDGSSYNEQFFGPGTRLTVL.

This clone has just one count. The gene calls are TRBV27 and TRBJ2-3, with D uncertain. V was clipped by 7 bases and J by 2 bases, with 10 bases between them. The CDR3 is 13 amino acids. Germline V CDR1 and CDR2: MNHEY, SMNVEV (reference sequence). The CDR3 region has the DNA TGTGCCAGCACGGCGGCCCCCACAGATACGCAGTATTTT. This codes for CASTAAPTDTQYF.

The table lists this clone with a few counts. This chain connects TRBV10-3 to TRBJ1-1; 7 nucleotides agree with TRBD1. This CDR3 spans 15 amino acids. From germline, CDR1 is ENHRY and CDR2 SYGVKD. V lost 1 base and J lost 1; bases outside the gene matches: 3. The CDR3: CAISEYTGANTEAFF. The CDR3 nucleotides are TGTGCCATCAGTGAGTATACAGGGGCGAACACTGAAGCTTTCTTT.

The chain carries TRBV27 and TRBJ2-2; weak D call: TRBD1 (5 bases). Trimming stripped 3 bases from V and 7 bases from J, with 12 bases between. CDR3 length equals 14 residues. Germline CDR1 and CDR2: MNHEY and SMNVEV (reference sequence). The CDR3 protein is CASSFGREGGELFF. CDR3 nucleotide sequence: TGTGCCAGCAGTTTCGGCAGGGAAGGCGGGGAGCTGTTTTTT.